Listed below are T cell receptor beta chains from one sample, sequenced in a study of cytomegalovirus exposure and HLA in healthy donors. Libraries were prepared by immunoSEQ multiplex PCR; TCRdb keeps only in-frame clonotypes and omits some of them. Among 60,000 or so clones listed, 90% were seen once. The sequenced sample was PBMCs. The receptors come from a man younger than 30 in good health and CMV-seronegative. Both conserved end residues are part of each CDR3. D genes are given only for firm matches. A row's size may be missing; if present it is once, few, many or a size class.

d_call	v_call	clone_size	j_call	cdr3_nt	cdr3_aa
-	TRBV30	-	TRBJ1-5	TGTGCCTGGAGTGAAACCTGGACAGACGTAAATCAGCCCCAGCATTTT	CAWSETWTDVNQPQHF
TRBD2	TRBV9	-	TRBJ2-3	TGTGCCAGCAGCCCGAGCTCGGGACTAGTCTTCATGGATACGCAGTATTTT	CASSPSSGLVFMDTQYF
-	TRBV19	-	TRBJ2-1	TGTGCCAGCGCCGCAGGGAACCCCTACAATGAGCAGTTCTTC	CASAAGNPYNEQFF
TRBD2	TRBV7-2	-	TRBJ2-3	TGTGCCAGCAGCTTAGTCGGGACTAGCGGTAGCACAGATACGCAGTATTTT	CASSLVGTSGSTDTQYF
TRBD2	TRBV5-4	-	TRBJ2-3	TGTGCCAGCAGCCCGACTAGCGGGTACACAGATACGCAGTATTTT	CASSPTSGYTDTQYF
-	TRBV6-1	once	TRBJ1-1	TGTGCCAGCAGTGAAGGTAAGGGGTGGAACACTGAAGCTTTCTTT	CASSEGKGWNTEAFF
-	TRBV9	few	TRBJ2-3	TGTGCCAGCAGCGTAGATGTGGCCGATACGCAGTATTTT	CASSVDVADTQYF
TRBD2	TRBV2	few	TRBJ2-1	TGTGCCAGCAGGATCCTAGCGGATTCCTACAATGAGCAGTTCTTC	CASRILADSYNEQFF
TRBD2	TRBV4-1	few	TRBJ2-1	TGCGCCAGCAGCCCGACTAGCGGGACACCCAGTGAGCAGTTCTTC	CASSPTSGTPSEQFF
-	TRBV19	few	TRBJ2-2	TGTGCCAGTACCGCGGGGTGGCAAACTACGAACACCGGGGAGCTGTTTTTT	CASTAGWQTTNTGELFF
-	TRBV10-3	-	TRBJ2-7	TGTGCCATCAGTGAGGTCGGGGGCTACGAGCAGTACTTC	CAISEVGGYEQYF
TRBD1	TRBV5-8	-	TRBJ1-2	TGTGCCAGCAGCCCCGGACAGGGAAGTAACTATGGCTACACCTTC	CASSPGQGSNYGYTF
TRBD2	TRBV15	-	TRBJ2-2	TGTGCCACCACCCTTTTCCCATTAGCGGGAGAGGGGTACACCGGGGAGCTGTTTTTT	CATTLFPLAGEGYTGELFF
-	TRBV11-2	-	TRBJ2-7	TGTGCCAGCAGCTTAGGCGGAGGGACAGATTCCTACGAGCAGTACTTC	CASSLGGGTDSYEQYF
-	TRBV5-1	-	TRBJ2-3	TGCGCCAGCACCGAGTCCGGGGGGCAGACAGATACGCAGTATTTT	CASTESGGQTDTQYF
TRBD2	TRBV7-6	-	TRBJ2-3	TGTGCCAGCAGCGTGCCTAGCGGAACGCAGTATTTT	CASSVPSGTQYF
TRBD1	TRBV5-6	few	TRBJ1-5	TGTGCCAGCAGCCGGGGACAGGGGTTTGGCCAGCCCCAGCATTTT	CASSRGQGFGQPQHF
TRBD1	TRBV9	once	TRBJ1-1	TGTGCCAGCAGCACAGACAGGGGGATCGTCGGTTCTGAAGCTTTCTTT	CASSTDRGIVGSEAFF
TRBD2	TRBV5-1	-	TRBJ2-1	TGCGCCAGCGGCCACCCCATAGCGGGAGGGCCGGATGAGCAGTTCTTC	CASGHPIAGGPDEQFF
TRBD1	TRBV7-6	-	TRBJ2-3	TGTGCCAGCAGTACAGGGGTAGGATACGCAGATACGCAGTATTTT	CASSTGVGYADTQYF
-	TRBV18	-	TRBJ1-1	TGTGCCAGCTCACCACGGGAGACTGAGAACACTGAAGCTTTCTTT	CASSPRETENTEAFF
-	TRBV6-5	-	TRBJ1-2	TGTGCCAGCAGTTACAGCGACGGGACAAAAGTCTATGGCTACACCTTC	CASSYSDGTKVYGYTF
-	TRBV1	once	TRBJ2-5	TGCACCAGCAGCCAGCGGGACGCACAAGAGACCCAGTACTTC	CTSSQRDAQETQYF
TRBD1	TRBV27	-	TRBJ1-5	TGTGCCAGCAGTCCCCCCCAGGACAGGGGCCTCGAGGATCAGCCCCAGCATTTT	CASSPPQDRGLEDQPQHF
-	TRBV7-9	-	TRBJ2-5	TGTGCCAGCAGCTTTCCCTCCGATGGGCTTCAAGAGACCCAGTACTTC	CASSFPSDGLQETQYF
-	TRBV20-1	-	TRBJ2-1	TGCAGTGCTAGAGGGGCCTATGAGCAGTTCTTC	CSARGAYEQFF
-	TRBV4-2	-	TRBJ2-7	TGTGCCAGCAGCCAGCTTAATAGCGGAGTGGGCTCCTACGAGCAGTACTTC	CASSQLNSGVGSYEQYF
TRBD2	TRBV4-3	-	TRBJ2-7	TGCGCCAGCAGCCAATCCTTTGGACTAGCGGCACACGAGCAGTACTTC	CASSQSFGLAAHEQYF
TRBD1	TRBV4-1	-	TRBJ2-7	TGCGCCAGCAGCCAAGTTGCAGGGGGCTACGAGCAGTACTTC	CASSQVAGGYEQYF
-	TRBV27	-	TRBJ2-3	TGTGCCAGCCGCGGGTGGTTTGATACAGATACGCAGTATTTT	CASRGWFDTDTQYF
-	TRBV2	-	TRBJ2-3	TGTGCCAGCGGGGAGTGGAGTCCAGGCTCTGATACGCAGTATTTT	CASGEWSPGSDTQYF